This T cell receptor (beta chain) was retrieved from a study of blood T cell repertoires in COVID-19 (dated by TCRdb to 2018 to 2020). For the wider study: Samples from collaborators originated in the United States, Italy and Spain and spanned both the acute and convalescent phases of COVID-19. Deeply sampled blood TCRbeta repertoires from subjects exposed to, actively infected with, or recovered from COVID-19 were included in the dataset. HLA class I and class II types, where available, came from metadata supplied by the sample provider rather than from assay-based typing. The samples were drawn from the first 160 participants of the ongoing ImmuneRACE study and from 1,254 subjects provided by 6 global collaborators. The material from the prospective study consisted of cDNA or gDNA derived from T cells, B-cell-depleted T cells, or PBMCs. The sample metadata nearly always contained a de-identified subject ID, COVID-19 status, age in years and sex. The repertoires were made available in a free public database intended to serve as a resource for research on the immune response to SARS-CoV-2. Broad study findings and their caveats: The quantity of clinical and demographic metadata differed by source and by participant and was supplied without curation.

Collaborating institutions collected whole blood in K2EDTA tubes following their own protocols. For TCRbeta analysis, collaborators shipped samples as frozen whole blood, isolated PBMCs, or DNA extracted from either of those sample types. As for this clone: Its antigen is unknown. The record has no base qualities; no much larger clone is one base away.

V drops 1 base and J drops 0 bases, leaving 10 bases in between. The CDR3 runs 15 residues from the cysteine to the phenylalanine. This entry keeps only the CDR3 DNA: 45 bases, framed from base 1. From the germline V gene, CDR1 is MNHEY and CDR2 is SVGAGI. TCRbeta CDR3 regions were amplified from genomic DNA using the immunoSEQ Assay, a bias-controlled multiplex PCR. The original pipeline was this. The number of nucleated cells in each sample was estimated by amplification of reference gene primers within the assay. Sequence reads were collapsed and filtered to measure the absolute abundance of every unique TCRbeta CDR3 rearrangement. For each sample, productive Simpson clonality was calculated as the square root of Simpson's diversity index over productive rearrangements. What TCRdb holds here is the immuneACCESS table cut down to in-frame rearrangements. Part of the clones is not present; checked against another copy, under half of the missing clones reflect an unresolved V gene, and the others are unexplained. From that table come the V and J calls and clone size; the DNA was used to work out D and trimming. Present in this sample are 97,000 or so clones, 82% of which were seen just once. Roughly 11% of the sample is held by the ten biggest clonotypes.

The sequence derives from a man aged 70 or older with active or convalescent COVID-19. Sequencing used peripheral blood. The sequence joins TRBV6-5 to TRBJ2-7; confidence is insufficient to name the D gene. For the CDR3, the sequence is CASSYFPGLSYEQYF. The sequence in DNA is TGTGCCAGCAGTTACTTCCCGGGTCTCTCCTACGAGCAGTACTTC.